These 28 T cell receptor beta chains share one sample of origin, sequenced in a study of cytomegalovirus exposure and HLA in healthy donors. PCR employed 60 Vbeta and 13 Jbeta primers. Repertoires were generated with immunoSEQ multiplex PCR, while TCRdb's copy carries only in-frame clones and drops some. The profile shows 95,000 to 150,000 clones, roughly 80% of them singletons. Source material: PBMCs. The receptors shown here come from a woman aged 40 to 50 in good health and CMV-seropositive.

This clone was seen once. The CDR3 region is CASSYMAGGKPEQFF. DNA of the CDR3: TGTGCCAGCAGTTATATGGCGGGAGGAAAACCTGAGCAGTTCTTC. This chain links TRBV6-5 with TRBJ2-1; 8 nucleotides match TRBD2. The CDR3 is made up of 15 amino acids. V lost 3 bases to trimming and J lost 9 bases; unmatched junction nucleotides: 10. Germline values: CDR1 MNHEY, CDR2 SVGAGI.

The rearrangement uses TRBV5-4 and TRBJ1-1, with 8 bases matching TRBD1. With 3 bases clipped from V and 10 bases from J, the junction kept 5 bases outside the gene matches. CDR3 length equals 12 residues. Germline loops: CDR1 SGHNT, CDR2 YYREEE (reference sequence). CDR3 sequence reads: CASSSTGEGAFF. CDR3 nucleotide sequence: TGTGCCAGCAGCTCGACAGGGGAAGGAGCTTTCTTT.

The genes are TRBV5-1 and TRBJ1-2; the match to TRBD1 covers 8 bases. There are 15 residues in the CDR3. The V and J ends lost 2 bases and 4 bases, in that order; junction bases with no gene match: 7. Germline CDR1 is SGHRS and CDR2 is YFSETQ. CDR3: CASSFYGQGLYGYTF. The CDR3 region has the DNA TGCGCCAGCAGCTTTTATGGACAGGGCCTCTATGGCTACACCTTC.

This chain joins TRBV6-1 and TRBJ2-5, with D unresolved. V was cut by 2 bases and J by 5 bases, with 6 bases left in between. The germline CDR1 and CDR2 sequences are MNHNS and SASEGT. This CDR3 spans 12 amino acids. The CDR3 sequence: CASSEIEETQYF. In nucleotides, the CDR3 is TGTGCCAGCAGTGAAATTGAGGAGACCCAGTACTTC.

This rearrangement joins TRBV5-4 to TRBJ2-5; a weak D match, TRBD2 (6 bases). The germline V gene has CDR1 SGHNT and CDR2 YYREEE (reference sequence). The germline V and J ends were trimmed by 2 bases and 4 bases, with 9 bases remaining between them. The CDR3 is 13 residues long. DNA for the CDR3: TGTGCCAGCAGCTTAGGAGCGGGAGAGACCCAGTACTTC. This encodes CASSLGAGETQYF.

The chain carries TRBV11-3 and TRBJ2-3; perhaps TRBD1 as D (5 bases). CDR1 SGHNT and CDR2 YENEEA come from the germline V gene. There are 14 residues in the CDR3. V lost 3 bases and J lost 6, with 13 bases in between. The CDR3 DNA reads TGTGCCAGCAGCTTGGACGGACATGGGGATACGCAGTATTTT. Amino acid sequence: CASSLDGHGDTQYF. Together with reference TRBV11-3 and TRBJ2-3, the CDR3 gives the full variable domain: EAGVVQSPRYKIIEKKQPVAFWCNPISGHNTLYWYLQNLGQGPELLIRYENEEAVDDSQLPKDRFSAERLKGVDSTLKIQPAELGDSAVYLCASSLDGHGDTQYFGPGTRLTVL.

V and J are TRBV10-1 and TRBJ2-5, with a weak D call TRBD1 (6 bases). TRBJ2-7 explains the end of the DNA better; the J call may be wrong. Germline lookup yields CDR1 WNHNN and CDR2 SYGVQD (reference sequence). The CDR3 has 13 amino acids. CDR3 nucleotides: TGCGCCAGCAGTGAGTCCACAGGGAGCGAGCAGTACTTC. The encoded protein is CASSESTGSEQYF.

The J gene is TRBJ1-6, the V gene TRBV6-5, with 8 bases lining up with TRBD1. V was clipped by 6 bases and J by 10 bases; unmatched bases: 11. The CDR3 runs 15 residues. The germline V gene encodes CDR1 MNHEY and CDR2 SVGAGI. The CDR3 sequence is CASRAGGLLRSPLHF. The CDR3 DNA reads TGTGCCAGCAGGGCAGGGGGCCTTCTAAGGTCACCCCTCCACTTT.

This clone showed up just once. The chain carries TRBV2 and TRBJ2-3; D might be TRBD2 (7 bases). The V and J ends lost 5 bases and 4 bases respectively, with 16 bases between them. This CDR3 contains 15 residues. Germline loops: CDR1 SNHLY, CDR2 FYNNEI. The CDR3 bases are TGTGCCAGCAGTAGGGGGGGAGGGCTTTCAGATACGCAGTATTTT. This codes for CASSRGGGLSDTQYF.

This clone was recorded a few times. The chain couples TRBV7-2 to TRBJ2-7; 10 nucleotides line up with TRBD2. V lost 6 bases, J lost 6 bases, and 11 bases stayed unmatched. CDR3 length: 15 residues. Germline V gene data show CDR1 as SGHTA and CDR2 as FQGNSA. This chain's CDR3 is CASSRTSGTPREQYF. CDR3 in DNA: TGTGCCAGCAGTCGGACTAGCGGAACCCCTCGCGAGCAGTACTTC.

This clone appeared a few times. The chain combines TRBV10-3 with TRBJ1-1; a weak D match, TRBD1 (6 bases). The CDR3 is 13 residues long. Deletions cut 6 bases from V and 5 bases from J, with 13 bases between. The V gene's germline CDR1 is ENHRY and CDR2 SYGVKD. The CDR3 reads CAISLGAGTEAFF. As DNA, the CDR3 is TGTGCCATCAGCCTGGGGGCGGGTACTGAAGCTTTCTTT.

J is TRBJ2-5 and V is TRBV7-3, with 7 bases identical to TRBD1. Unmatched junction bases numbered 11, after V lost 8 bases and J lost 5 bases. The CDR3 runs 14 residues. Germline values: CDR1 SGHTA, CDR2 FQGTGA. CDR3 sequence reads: CASGKTGVQETQYF. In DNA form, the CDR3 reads TGTGCCAGCGGAAAAACAGGGGTTCAGGAGACCCAGTACTTC.

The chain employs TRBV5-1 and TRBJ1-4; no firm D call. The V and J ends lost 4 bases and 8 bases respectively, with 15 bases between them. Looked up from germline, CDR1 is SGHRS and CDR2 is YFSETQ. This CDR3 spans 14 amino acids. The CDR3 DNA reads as TGCGCCAGCAGCCCGGACCTGCGGGAGGAAAAACTGTTTTTT. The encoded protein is CASSPDLREEKLFF.

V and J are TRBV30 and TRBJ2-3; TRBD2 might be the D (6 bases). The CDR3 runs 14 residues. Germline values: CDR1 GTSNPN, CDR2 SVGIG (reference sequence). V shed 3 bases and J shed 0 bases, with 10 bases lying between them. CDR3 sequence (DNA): TGTGCCTGGAGGGGAGGCGTCAGCACAGATACGCAGTATTTT. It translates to CAWRGGVSTDTQYF. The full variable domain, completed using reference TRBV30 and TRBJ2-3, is SQTIHQWPATLVQPVGSPLSLECTVEGTSNPNLYWYRQAAGRGLQLLFYSVGIGQISSEVPQNLSASRPQDRQFILSSKKLLLSDSGFYLCAWRGGVSTDTQYFGPGTRLTVL.

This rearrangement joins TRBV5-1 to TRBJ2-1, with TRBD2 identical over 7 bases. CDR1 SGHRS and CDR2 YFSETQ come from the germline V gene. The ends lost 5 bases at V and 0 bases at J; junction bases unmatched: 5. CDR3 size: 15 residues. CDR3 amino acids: CASRAGGSSYNEQFF. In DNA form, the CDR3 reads TGCGCCAGCAGAGCGGGCGGGAGCTCCTACAATGAGCAGTTCTTC.

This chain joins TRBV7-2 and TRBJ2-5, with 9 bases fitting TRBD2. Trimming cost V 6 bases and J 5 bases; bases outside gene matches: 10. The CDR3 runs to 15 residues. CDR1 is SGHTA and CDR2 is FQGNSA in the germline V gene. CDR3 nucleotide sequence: TGTGCCAGCAGAGGACCGGGCCTAGCGGGGGAGACCCAGTACTTC. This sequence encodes CASRGPGLAGETQYF. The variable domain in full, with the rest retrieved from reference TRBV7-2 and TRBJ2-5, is GAGVSQSPSNKVTEKGKDVELRCDPISGHTALYWYRQSLGQGLEFLIYFQGNSAPDKSGLPSDRFSAERTGGSVSTLTIQRTQQEDSAVYLCASRGPGLAGETQYFGPGTRLLVL.

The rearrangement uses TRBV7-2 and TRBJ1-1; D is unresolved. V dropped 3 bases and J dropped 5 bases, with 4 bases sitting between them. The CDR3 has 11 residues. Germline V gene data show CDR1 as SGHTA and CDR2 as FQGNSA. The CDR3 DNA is TGTGCCAGCAGCTTTAGAACTGAAGCTTTCTTT. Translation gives CASSFRTEAFF.

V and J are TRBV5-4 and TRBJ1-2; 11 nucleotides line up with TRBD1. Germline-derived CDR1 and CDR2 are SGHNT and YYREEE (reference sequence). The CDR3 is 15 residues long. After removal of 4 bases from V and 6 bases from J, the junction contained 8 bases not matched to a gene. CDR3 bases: TGTGCCAGCAGCCCGGGACAGGGGGGAAAGAATGGCTACACCTTC. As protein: CASSPGQGGKNGYTF.

The CDR3 loop reads CASSLQGALATDTQYF. CDR3 sequence (DNA): TGTGCCAGCAGTTTACAGGGGGCCCTGGCTACAGATACGCAGTATTTT. The rearrangement uses TRBV2 and TRBJ2-3, with 9 bases matching TRBD1. The CDR3 totals 16 residues. Per the germline V gene, CDR1 is SNHLY and CDR2 is FYNNEI. V shed 5 bases and J 3 bases; nucleotides not matched to a gene: 9. The whole variable domain, filled in from reference TRBV2 and TRBJ2-3, reads EPEVTQTPSHQVTQMGQEVILRCVPISNHLYFYWYRQILGQKVEFLVSFYNNEISEKSEIFDDQFSVERPDGSNFTLKIRSTKLEDSAMYFCASSLQGALATDTQYFGPGTRLTVL.

CDR3 loop: CASGSSGGAVDTQYF. The CDR3, as DNA: TGCGCCAGCGGATCTAGCGGGGGGGCAGTAGATACGCAGTATTTT. The J gene is TRBJ2-3, the V gene TRBV4-1, with 12 positions matching TRBD2. The CDR3 length is 15 residues. CDR1 is MGHRA and CDR2 is YSYEKL in the germline V gene. Losses at the gene ends were 8 bases for V and 5 bases for J; bases not matched to a gene: 8.

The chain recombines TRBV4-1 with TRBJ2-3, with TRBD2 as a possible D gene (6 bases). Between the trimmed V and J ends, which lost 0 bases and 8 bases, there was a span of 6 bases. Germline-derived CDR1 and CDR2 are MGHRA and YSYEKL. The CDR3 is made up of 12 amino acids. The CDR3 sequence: CASSQDGGTQYF. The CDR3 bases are TGCGCCAGCAGCCAAGACGGGGGTACGCAGTATTTT.

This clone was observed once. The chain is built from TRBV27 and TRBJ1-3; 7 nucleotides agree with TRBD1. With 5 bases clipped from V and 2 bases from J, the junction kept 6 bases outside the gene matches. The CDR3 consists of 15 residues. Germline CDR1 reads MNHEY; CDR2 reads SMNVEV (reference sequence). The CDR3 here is CASSPLDRAGNTIYF. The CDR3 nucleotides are TGTGCCAGCAGTCCGCTCGACAGGGCTGGAAACACCATATATTTT.

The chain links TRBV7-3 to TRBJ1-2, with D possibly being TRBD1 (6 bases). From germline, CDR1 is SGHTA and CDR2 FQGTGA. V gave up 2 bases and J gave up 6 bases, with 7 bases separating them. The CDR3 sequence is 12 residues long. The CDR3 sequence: CASSLEGDGYTF. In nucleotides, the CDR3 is TGTGCCAGCAGCTTAGAGGGGGATGGCTACACCTTC.

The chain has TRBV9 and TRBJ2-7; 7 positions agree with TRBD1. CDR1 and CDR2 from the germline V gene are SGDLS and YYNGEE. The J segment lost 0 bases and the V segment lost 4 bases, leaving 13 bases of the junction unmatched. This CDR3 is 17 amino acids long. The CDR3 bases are TGTGCCAGCAGCCATCCAGAGGTCGGGACAGACTCCTACGAGCAGTACTTC. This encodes CASSHPEVGTDSYEQYF.

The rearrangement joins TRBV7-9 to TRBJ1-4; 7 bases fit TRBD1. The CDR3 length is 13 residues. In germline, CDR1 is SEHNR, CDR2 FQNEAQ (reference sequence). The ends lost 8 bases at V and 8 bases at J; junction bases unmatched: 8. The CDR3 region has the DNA TGTGCCAGCCCGGGACAGTTGAACGAAAAACTGTTTTTT. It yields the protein CASPGQLNEKLFF.

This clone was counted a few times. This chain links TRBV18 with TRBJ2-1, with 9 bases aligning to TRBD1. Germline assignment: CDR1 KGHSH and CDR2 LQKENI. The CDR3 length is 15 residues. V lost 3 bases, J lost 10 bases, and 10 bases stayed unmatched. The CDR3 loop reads CASSPPGQGMREQFF. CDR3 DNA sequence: TGTGCCAGCTCACCGCCGGGACAGGGAATGAGGGAGCAGTTCTTC.

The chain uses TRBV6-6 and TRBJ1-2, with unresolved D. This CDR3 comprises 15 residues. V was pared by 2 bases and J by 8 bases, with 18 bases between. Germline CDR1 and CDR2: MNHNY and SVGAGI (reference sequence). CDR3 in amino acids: CASSYPTERQYGYTF. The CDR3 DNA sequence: TGTGCCAGCAGTTACCCCACCGAAAGACAATACGGCTACACCTTC.

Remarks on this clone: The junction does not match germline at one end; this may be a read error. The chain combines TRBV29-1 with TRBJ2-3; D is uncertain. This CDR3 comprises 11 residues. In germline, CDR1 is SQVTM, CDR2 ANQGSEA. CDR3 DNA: TGCAGCGGTGAAGGGCCAGATACGCAGTATTTT. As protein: CSGEGPDTQYF.